These 26 T cell receptor beta chains originate from one sample sequenced in a study of T-cell reconstitution after alpha-beta-depleted transplantation in children. This sample's TCRbeta library carried unique molecular identifier barcodes. TCRdb independently ran MiXCR on the PCR reads; one entry per CDR3 protein. Among 540,000 or so distinct CDR3 sequences listed, under 30% were seen once. Here the sequenced sample was PBMCs, mostly from graft donor cells, taken 360 days after TCRalphabeta/CD19-depleted stem cell transplant. The receptors stem from a boy under two years old who had a stem cell transplant for acute myeloid leukemia, so the T cells may come from the graft donor.

This clonotype has at least ten counts. The V and J genes are TRBV12-3 or TRBV12-4 and TRBJ1-6; 8 bases map to TRBD1. This CDR3 is 16 amino acids long. J was trimmed by 6 bases and V by 6 bases; bases with no gene match: 10. The CDR3 DNA follows: TGTGCCAGCAGCCAGTACCGAACAGGGGGTAATTCACCCCTCCACTTT. As protein: CASSQYRTGGNSPLHF.

V and J are TRBV27 and TRBJ2-6; D not certain. The CDR3 runs 16 residues. Trimming pared 5 bases from V and 2 bases from J, leaving 13 bases between. The germline gives CDR1 MNHEY, CDR2 SMNVEV (reference sequence). The CDR3 region has the DNA TGTGCCAGCAGTCTTACATCCCTTGCTGGGGCCAACGTCCTGACTTTC. It is translated as CASSLTSLAGANVLTF.

The sample holds many counts of this clonotype. The chain has TRBV10-2 and TRBJ1-1, with D perhaps TRBD1 (5 bases). CDR1 and CDR2 from the germline V gene are WSHSY and SAAADI. The CDR3 contains 12 residues. V shed 8 bases and J shed 10 bases, with 17 bases lying between them. CDR3 DNA sequence: TGCGCCAGCGGGGCGTTGCCCCCAGGAGCTTTCTTT. Translated: CASGALPPGAFF.

At least ten counts were recorded for this clonotype. The V call is TRBV7-9, the J call TRBJ1-1, with D uncertain. In germline, CDR1 is SEHNR, CDR2 FQNEAQ (reference sequence). Trimming stripped 11 bases from V and 4 bases from J, with 11 bases between. The CDR3 is 11 amino acids. In nucleotides, the CDR3 is TGTGCCCTAAGGTGGAGCACTGAAGCTTTCTTT. It codes for CALRWSTEAFF.

This clonotype appeared a few times. The rearrangement joins TRBV12-3 or TRBV12-4 to TRBJ2-1; no definite D call. V shed 3 bases and J shed 2 bases, with 8 bases lying between them. The length of the CDR3 is 14 residues. This chain's CDR3 is CASSLWVPYNEQFF. The CDR3 bases are TGTGCCAGCAGTTTGTGGGTCCCCTACAATGAGCAGTTCTTC.

A few counts support this clonotype. V and J are TRBV12-3 or TRBV12-4 and TRBJ2-3; D is unresolved. The CDR3 loop spans 16 amino acids. The V end lost 4 bases, the J end lost 8 bases, and 22 bases lay between the germline ends. CDR3 sequence: CASSSLPTFGWPTQYF. CDR3 nucleotide sequence: TGTGCCAGCAGTTCCCTCCCGACTTTTGGGTGGCCTACGCAGTATTTT.

This chain joins TRBV6-1 and TRBJ2-1; the D is unclear. V was trimmed by 5 bases and J by 4 bases, leaving 15 bases between them. This CDR3 comprises 15 residues. The germline CDR1 and CDR2 sequences are MNHNS and SASEGT. The CDR3 protein is CASSLVRQRYNEQFF. CDR3 sequence (DNA): TGTGCCAGCAGTCTAGTCAGACAACGATACAATGAGCAGTTCTTC.

This clonotype has more than one count but fewer than ten. The chain combines TRBV24-1 with TRBJ2-3; D not certain. V lost 3 bases, J lost 0 bases, and 12 bases lay in between. This CDR3 is 16 amino acids long. Germline V gives CDR1 KGHDR, CDR2 SFDVKD. The CDR3 nucleotides read TGTGCCACCAGTGATACCGACGGTCTGAGCACAGATACGCAGTATTTT. Protein product: CATSDTDGLSTDTQYF.

This clonotype was counted many times. The V and J genes are TRBV5-1 and TRBJ2-1, with 11 positions matching TRBD2. The CDR3 spans 15 residues. V lost 1 base to trimming and J lost 5 bases; unmatched junction nucleotides: 2. The germline gives CDR1 SGHRS, CDR2 YFSETQ. CDR3 region: CASSLTSGGNNEQFF. CDR3 DNA sequence: TGCGCCAGCAGCTTGACTAGCGGGGGAAACAATGAGCAGTTCTTC.

In this sample, this clonotype turned up a few times. J is TRBJ2-7 and V is TRBV6-1; TRBD2 might be the D (6 bases). V dropped 6 bases and J dropped 5 bases, with 14 bases sitting between them. Per germline, CDR1 MNHNS and CDR2 SASEGT. The CDR3 contains 13 residues. This CDR3 is CASREPGGNEQYV. As DNA, the CDR3 is TGTGCCAGCAGAGAGCCTGGGGGGAACGAGCAGTACGTC.

This clonotype has a count of ten or more. The CDR3 region is CASSDPDRGLAYNEQFF. The CDR3, as DNA: TGTGCCAGCAGTGACCCGGACAGGGGACTCGCCTACAATGAGCAGTTCTTC. The chain links TRBV25-1 to TRBJ2-1, with 9 nucleotides matching TRBD1. The CDR3 sequence is 17 residues long. CDR1 and CDR2 from the germline V gene are MGHDK and SYGVNS. Trimming took 3 bases from V and 2 from J; bases not matched to a gene: 8.

The chain uses TRBV5-1 and TRBJ2-5; 14 bases fit TRBD2. The CDR3 has 18 amino acids. Per the germline V gene, CDR1 is SGHRS and CDR2 is YFSETQ. V lost 1 base, J lost 4 bases, and 9 bases stayed unmatched. In DNA, the CDR3 is TGCGCCAGCAGCTTGCGACTAGCGGGGGGGCCTGGGAGAGAGACCCAGTACTTC. This codes for CASSLRLAGGPGRETQYF.

This clonotype was counted ten times or more. This chain joins TRBV12-3 or TRBV12-4 and TRBJ1-1, with TRBD1 matching over 7 bases. Trimming cost V 4 bases and J 3 bases; bases outside gene matches: 8. This CDR3 has 15 amino acids. DNA of the CDR3: TGTGCCAGCAGTTCGCCAACACAGGGGCACACTGAAGCTTTCTTT. Amino acids: CASSSPTQGHTEAFF.

This clonotype was counted ten times or more. The chain joins TRBV3-1 to TRBJ1-1; D not certain. The CDR3 consists of 15 residues. Trimming pared 3 bases from V and 1 base from J, leaving 12 bases between. Germline V lookup: CDR1 LGHDT, CDR2 YNNKEL (reference sequence). CDR3 in DNA: TGTGCCAGCAGCCAGGGTGTGGTGCCGAACACTGAAGCTTTCTTT. Translation gives CASSQGVVPNTEAFF.

This clonotype was counted a few times. The chain joins TRBV20-1 to TRBJ2-7; no definite D call. The ends were cut back, 0 bases at V and 5 bases at J, with 8 bases in the middle. Germline V CDR1 and CDR2: DFQATT, SNEGSKA (reference sequence). This CDR3 contains 12 residues. The CDR3 DNA follows: TGCAGTGCTAGAGATCATAACGACGAGCAGTACTTC. This sequence encodes CSARDHNDEQYF.

The rearrangement links TRBV12-3 or TRBV12-4 to TRBJ2-1, with D perhaps TRBD2 (5 bases). CDR3 length equals 18 residues. Trimming took 7 bases from V and 10 from J, leaving 32 bases between them. This CDR3 is CASTRGRGQIRVFAEQFF. In DNA, the CDR3 is TGTGCCAGCACCCGAGGGCGTGGGCAAATCAGAGTGTTCGCGGAGCAGTTCTTC.

The CDR3 sequence: CASSREAFDEQYF. CDR3 nucleotide sequence: TGCGCCAGCAGCCGTGAGGCATTTGACGAGCAGTACTTC. V and J are TRBV4-3 and TRBJ2-7; the D is unclear. Per germline, CDR1 LGHNA and CDR2 YSLEER. V was pared by 4 bases and J by 5 bases, with 12 bases between. The length of the CDR3 is 13 residues.

In DNA, the CDR3 is TGTGCCAGCAGTTCCACCTTGACAGAGACCTACGAGCAGTACGTC. Translation gives CASSSTLTETYEQYV. This chain joins TRBV28 and TRBJ2-7, with D tentatively TRBD1 (5 bases). V was clipped by 4 bases and J by 2 bases, with 15 bases between them. The CDR3 is 15 amino acids. CDR1 is MDHEN, CDR2 SYDVKM, per germline.

V gene TRBV11-1 combines with J gene TRBJ1-1; no clear D. The CDR3 runs to 18 residues. V lost 0 bases and J lost 2, with 19 bases in between. Germline CDR1 reads SGHAT; CDR2 reads FQDESV (reference sequence). The CDR3 protein is CASSLAGDIWQINTEAFF. The DNA for the CDR3 is TGTGCCAGCAGCTTAGCAGGTGACATTTGGCAGATTAACACTGAAGCTTTCTTT.

The chain uses TRBV10-3 and TRBJ2-1; D possibly matches TRBD1 or TRBD2 (5 bases each). Germline CDR1 is ENHRY and CDR2 is SYGVKD. V was trimmed by 6 bases and J by 6 bases, leaving 18 bases between them. The CDR3 length is 15 residues. The CDR3 region is CAIRRELDGGNEQFF. CDR3 coding DNA: TGTGCCATCAGGAGGGAGCTAGATGGGGGCAATGAGCAGTTCTTC.

This chain connects TRBV2 to TRBJ2-4; D is undetermined. Trimming took off 7 bases at V and 2 bases at J, with 15 bases between the two ends. Germline CDR1 reads SNHLY; CDR2 reads FYNNEI. The CDR3 sequence is 15 residues long. The DNA for the CDR3 is TGTGCCAGCACCACTGGTCTTAGCCCCAAAAACATTCAGTACTTC. It yields the protein CASTTGLSPKNIQYF.

J is TRBJ1-6 and V is TRBV7-6, with 9 positions matching TRBD1. Germline CDR1 SGHVS, CDR2 FNYEAQ. The junction had 6 bases not matched to a gene; V was cut back by 0 bases and J by 9 bases. The CDR3 contains 16 residues. CDR3 nucleotides: TGTGCCAGCAGCTTAGCTCCGGACAGGGGTGGTTCACCCCTCCACTTT. This translates into CASSLAPDRGGSPLHF.

This clonotype was detected only a few times. The chain employs TRBV29-1 and TRBJ1-5; D uncertain. This CDR3 comprises 13 residues. Germline assignment: CDR1 SQVTM and CDR2 ANQGSEA. Trimming shortened V by 4 bases and J by 1 base, and 8 bases separated the two germline ends. The CDR3 nucleotides are TGCAGCGTTGTCCCGGGAAGCAATCAGCCCCAGCATTTT. Its protein is CSVVPGSNQPQHF.

The chain joins TRBV5-1 to TRBJ2-7, with TRBD2 matching over 8 bases. The CDR3 consists of 15 residues. The germline V gene has CDR1 SGHRS and CDR2 YFSETQ. The junction had 6 bases not matched to a gene; V was cut back by 3 bases and J by 1 base. CDR3 loop: CASSSSGGGSYEQYV. CDR3 DNA sequence: TGCGCCAGCAGCTCATCGGGAGGGGGGTCCTACGAGCAGTACGTC.

CDR3 protein: CASSPRVFYEQYV. The CDR3 DNA sequence: TGTGCCAGCAGTCCAAGGGTGTTCTACGAGCAGTACGTC. The chain combines TRBV7-2 with TRBJ2-7; no clear D. This CDR3 is built from 13 residues. V lost 6 bases and J lost 3, with 12 bases in between. Germline V gene lookup returns CDR1 SGHTA and CDR2 FQGNSA.

This clonotype showed up many times. The chain combines TRBV7-9 with TRBJ2-3; D is perhaps TRBD1 (6 bases). Per germline, CDR1 SEHNR and CDR2 FQNEAQ (reference sequence). This CDR3 spans 12 amino acids. Trimming took off 5 bases at V and 11 bases at J, with 14 bases between the two ends. The CDR3 loop is CASSRDTRLQYF. In DNA, the CDR3 is TGTGCCAGCAGCCGGGACACAAGACTGCAGTATTTT.